The rows below give T cell receptor beta chains drawn from one sample of a study of OX40 agonist ivuxolimab in advanced cancers. Here immunoSEQ multiplex PCR was the method, and the copy in TCRdb shows in-frame clones only, minus some. This sample yields some 33,000 clones, of which approximately 89% are seen a single time; 35% to 40% belongs to the top ten. The sequences come from CD4+ or CD8+ T cells sorted from blood, collected in a trial of the OX40 agonist ivuxolimab. The receptors derive from an adult with an advanced solid tumor such as melanoma, head and neck, liver or kidney cancer. Each CDR3 is given with its conserved first and last residue. Fields, in order: J gene, D gene, clone size, V gene, CDR3 DNA, CDR3 protein. D genes are given only for firm matches. The size field is filled for only some rows; it gives once, few, many or a size class.

J gene: TRBJ2-5; D gene: -; clone size: -; V gene: TRBV29-1; CDR3 DNA: TGCAGCGTTGAAGATCAAGGAACCGTCGGGGGGACCCAGTACTTC; CDR3 protein: CSVEDQGTVGGTQYF
J gene: TRBJ1-5; D gene: -; clone size: -; V gene: TRBV6-1; CDR3 DNA: TGTGCCAGCAGCCCGATCAATCAGCCCCAGCATTTT; CDR3 protein: CASSPINQPQHF
J gene: TRBJ1-2; D gene: TRBD1; clone size: -; V gene: TRBV13; CDR3 DNA: TGTGCCAGCAGCTTCGGGACAGATGGCTACACCTTC; CDR3 protein: CASSFGTDGYTF
J gene: TRBJ2-3; D gene: -; clone size: -; V gene: TRBV19; CDR3 DNA: TGTGCCAGTAGTATCGTTTTGGCAGATACGCAGTATTTT; CDR3 protein: CASSIVLADTQYF
J gene: TRBJ1-1; D gene: TRBD1; clone size: -; V gene: TRBV5-1; CDR3 DNA: TGCGCCAGCAGCTTGGGGACAGGGCTCTTGACTGAAGCTTTCTTT; CDR3 protein: CASSLGTGLLTEAFF
J gene: TRBJ1-5; D gene: -; clone size: -; V gene: TRBV19; CDR3 DNA: TGTGCCAGTAGTATAGAGGGTAGGGGCAATCAGCCCCAGCATTTT; CDR3 protein: CASSIEGRGNQPQHF
J gene: TRBJ1-3; D gene: -; clone size: -; V gene: TRBV5-4; CDR3 DNA: TGTGCCAGCAGCTTGAACGGGGGATGGGCTGGAAACACCATATATTTT; CDR3 protein: CASSLNGGWAGNTIYF
J gene: TRBJ2-7; D gene: -; clone size: -; V gene: TRBV25-1; CDR3 DNA: TGTGCCAGCAGCTTGTCCGCCTACGAGCAGTACTTC; CDR3 protein: CASSLSAYEQYF
J gene: TRBJ2-1; D gene: TRBD2; clone size: -; V gene: TRBV7-8; CDR3 DNA: TGTGCCAGCAGCTTAAGGGGGGGGACTAGCGACAATGAGCAGTTCTTC; CDR3 protein: CASSLRGGTSDNEQFF
J gene: TRBJ1-4; D gene: -; clone size: -; V gene: TRBV19; CDR3 DNA: TGTGCCAGTAGTAGGGCCCCAGGGGAAAAACTGTTTTTT; CDR3 protein: CASSRAPGEKLFF
J gene: TRBJ2-1; D gene: -; clone size: -; V gene: TRBV6-5; CDR3 DNA: TGTGCCAGCAGTTGGACAGCCTACAATGAGCAGTTCTTC; CDR3 protein: CASSWTAYNEQFF
J gene: TRBJ1-1; D gene: -; clone size: -; V gene: TRBV6-5; CDR3 DNA: TGTGCCACCAGAGAAACAGGTATGAACACTGAAGCTTTCTTT; CDR3 protein: CATRETGMNTEAFF
J gene: TRBJ2-1; D gene: -; clone size: -; V gene: TRBV19; CDR3 DNA: TGTGCCAGTAGTATTATCGTCGGGCTAGCCAATGAGCAGTTCTTC; CDR3 protein: CASSIIVGLANEQFF
J gene: TRBJ1-1; D gene: -; clone size: -; V gene: TRBV5-5; CDR3 DNA: TGTGCCAGCAGCTTGGTTTCCACTGAAGCTTTCTTT; CDR3 protein: CASSLVSTEAFF
J gene: TRBJ2-7; D gene: -; clone size: -; V gene: TRBV19; CDR3 DNA: TGTGCCAGTAGTACAGGGGGGCGGAGTACCTACGAGCAGTACTTC; CDR3 protein: CASSTGGRSTYEQYF
J gene: TRBJ2-1; D gene: -; clone size: -; V gene: TRBV19; CDR3 DNA: TGTGCCAGTAGTACAACAGGGTGGGTTGAGCAGTTCTTC; CDR3 protein: CASSTTGWVEQFF
J gene: TRBJ1-4; D gene: -; clone size: -; V gene: TRBV27; CDR3 DNA: TGTGCCAGCAGTTTACGTACAGGGACCCTAAGTGAAAAACTGTTTTTT; CDR3 protein: CASSLRTGTLSEKLFF
J gene: TRBJ2-3; D gene: TRBD1; clone size: -; V gene: TRBV6-5; CDR3 DNA: TGTGCCAGCAGTTACACAGGGGGGCGACCAGATACGCAGTATTTT; CDR3 protein: CASSYTGGRPDTQYF
J gene: TRBJ2-1; D gene: -; clone size: -; V gene: TRBV6-6; CDR3 DNA: TGTGCCAGCAGTTATCTGCGTGAGCAGTTCTTC; CDR3 protein: CASSYLREQFF
J gene: TRBJ2-7; D gene: -; clone size: few; V gene: TRBV19; CDR3 DNA: TGTGCCAGTAGTCCTCGGGATGGTGGCTACGAGCAGTACTTC; CDR3 protein: CASSPRDGGYEQYF
J gene: TRBJ2-1; D gene: TRBD1; clone size: -; V gene: TRBV7-9; CDR3 DNA: TGTGCCAGCAGTCTTGACAGGGGGCGGAATGAGCAGTTCTTC; CDR3 protein: CASSLDRGRNEQFF
J gene: TRBJ2-2; D gene: TRBD2; clone size: -; V gene: TRBV27; CDR3 DNA: TGTGCCAGCAGTTTAGCGGGGGGGAACACCGGGGAGCTGTTTTTT; CDR3 protein: CASSLAGGNTGELFF
J gene: TRBJ1-2; D gene: TRBD1; clone size: few; V gene: TRBV11-2; CDR3 DNA: TGTGCCAGCAGCTTAGTAGGGACAGGGTTGGACTATGGCTACACCTTC; CDR3 protein: CASSLVGTGLDYGYTF
J gene: TRBJ2-1; D gene: -; clone size: -; V gene: TRBV28; CDR3 DNA: TGTGCCAGCAGCCCATCTGCGGAAGAGCAGTTCTTC; CDR3 protein: CASSPSAEEQFF
J gene: TRBJ2-2; D gene: -; clone size: -; V gene: TRBV19; CDR3 DNA: TGTGCCAGTACCATAGCGGCCAACACCGGGGAGCTGTTTTTT; CDR3 protein: CASTIAANTGELFF
J gene: TRBJ2-5; D gene: -; clone size: -; V gene: TRBV28; CDR3 DNA: TGTGCCTTAGGGGCCTGGGACCAAGAGACCCAGTACTTC; CDR3 protein: CALGAWDQETQYF
J gene: TRBJ2-1; D gene: -; clone size: -; V gene: TRBV28; CDR3 DNA: TGTGCCAGCAGTCTTTTCCACAATGAGCAGTTCTTC; CDR3 protein: CASSLFHNEQFF
J gene: TRBJ2-4; D gene: TRBD2; clone size: -; V gene: TRBV11-2; CDR3 DNA: TGTGCCAGGGCTGGCCGGGGCGGGAGGGACGGTGCCAAAAACATTCAGGACTTC; CDR3 protein: CARAGRGGRDGAKNIQDF
J gene: TRBJ2-5; D gene: TRBD1; clone size: -; V gene: TRBV5-1; CDR3 DNA: TGCGCCAGCAGCACCTTTAGCACCGGGACAGGGAGACAAGAGACCCAGTACTTC; CDR3 protein: CASSTFSTGTGRQETQYF
J gene: TRBJ2-3; D gene: TRBD2; clone size: -; V gene: TRBV9; CDR3 DNA: TGTGCCAGCAGCGTAGCAGGACTAGCGGGAGTCGGCACAGATACGCAGTATTTT; CDR3 protein: CASSVAGLAGVGTDTQYF
J gene: TRBJ2-7; D gene: TRBD2; clone size: -; V gene: TRBV29-1; CDR3 DNA: TGCAGCGTGCCGGGGGGGGACGAGCAGTACTTC; CDR3 protein: CSVPGGDEQYF
J gene: TRBJ1-2; D gene: -; clone size: -; V gene: TRBV4-1; CDR3 DNA: TGCGCCAGCAGCCAAGGTTCCGGGGAAATGTATGGCTACACCTTC; CDR3 protein: CASSQGSGEMYGYTF
J gene: TRBJ2-3; D gene: TRBD2; clone size: -; V gene: TRBV12-5; CDR3 DNA: TGTGCTAGTGGTTCAGCGGGGGGGGCCGGGGATACGCAGTATTTT; CDR3 protein: CASGSAGGAGDTQYF
J gene: TRBJ2-3; D gene: -; clone size: -; V gene: TRBV7-9; CDR3 DNA: TGTGCCAGCAGCCGGGGAGACACAGATACGCAGTATTTT; CDR3 protein: CASSRGDTDTQYF
J gene: TRBJ2-3; D gene: -; clone size: -; V gene: TRBV7-8; CDR3 DNA: TGTGCCAGCAGCTTAGGGGTGGCAGATACGCAGTATTTT; CDR3 protein: CASSLGVADTQYF
J gene: TRBJ2-2; D gene: TRBD2; clone size: -; V gene: TRBV27; CDR3 DNA: TGTGCCAGCAGTCACGGACTAGCGGGAGGAATCGGGGAGCTGTTTTTT; CDR3 protein: CASSHGLAGGIGELFF
J gene: TRBJ2-7; D gene: -; clone size: -; V gene: TRBV5-6; CDR3 DNA: TGTGCCAGCAGCCCCCCGGGACACGAGGAGCAGTACTTC; CDR3 protein: CASSPPGHEEQYF
J gene: TRBJ1-2; D gene: -; clone size: -; V gene: TRBV2; CDR3 DNA: TGTGCCAGCAGTGAAGCGAGCGGGACAATATATGGCTACACCTTC; CDR3 protein: CASSEASGTIYGYTF
J gene: TRBJ2-7; D gene: TRBD2; clone size: -; V gene: TRBV5-1; CDR3 DNA: TGCGCCAGCAGGGGTAGCGGGCTAGCCTACGAGCAGTACTTC; CDR3 protein: CASRGSGLAYEQYF
J gene: TRBJ2-2; D gene: -; clone size: -; V gene: TRBV6-5; CDR3 DNA: TGTGCCAGCGGGATCAGCGTCTCCGGGGAGCTGTTTTTT; CDR3 protein: CASGISVSGELFF
J gene: TRBJ2-7; D gene: TRBD1; clone size: -; V gene: TRBV9; CDR3 DNA: TGTGCCAGCAGCGTGGGACAGGGGGCTAACGAGCAGTACTTC; CDR3 protein: CASSVGQGANEQYF
J gene: TRBJ2-1; D gene: TRBD2; clone size: once; V gene: TRBV10-3; CDR3 DNA: TGTGCCATCAGTGGGGGCATCCAGCGGGATTACAATGAGCAGTTCTTC; CDR3 protein: CAISGGIQRDYNEQFF
J gene: TRBJ2-1; D gene: -; clone size: -; V gene: TRBV27; CDR3 DNA: TGTGCCAGCAGGAATTGGGGGGAGCAGTTCTTC; CDR3 protein: CASRNWGEQFF
J gene: TRBJ2-5; D gene: -; clone size: -; V gene: TRBV27; CDR3 DNA: TGTGCCAGCAGTCCCTCGGACACTATGAAAGAGACCCAGTACTTC; CDR3 protein: CASSPSDTMKETQYF
J gene: TRBJ2-7; D gene: -; clone size: -; V gene: TRBV6-6; CDR3 DNA: TGTGCCAGCAGTTATAGCAGCACGGGGGAGCAGTACTTC; CDR3 protein: CASSYSSTGEQYF
J gene: TRBJ2-7; D gene: TRBD2; clone size: few; V gene: TRBV7-8; CDR3 DNA: TGTGCCAGCAGCTTATCAGCGCGGGAGAGTAACGAGCAGTACTTC; CDR3 protein: CASSLSARESNEQYF
J gene: TRBJ2-4; D gene: -; clone size: once; V gene: TRBV5-4; CDR3 DNA: TGTGCCAGCAGCCACGCGACCGAGCGGTACATTCAGTACTTC; CDR3 protein: CASSHATERYIQYF
J gene: TRBJ2-4; D gene: -; clone size: -; V gene: TRBV6-5; CDR3 DNA: TGTGCCAGCAGTTACTCGCCGGACGGAAACATTCAGTACTTC; CDR3 protein: CASSYSPDGNIQYF
J gene: TRBJ1-5; D gene: TRBD1; clone size: once; V gene: TRBV19; CDR3 DNA: TGTGCCGGCAAACGGACAGGGGACAATCAGCCCCAGCATTTT; CDR3 protein: CAGKRTGDNQPQHF
J gene: TRBJ2-7; D gene: -; clone size: -; V gene: TRBV12-5; CDR3 DNA: TGTGCTAGTGGTTTGAATTGGGGGGACTCCGAACCCCGCTACGAGCAGTACTTC; CDR3 protein: CASGLNWGDSEPRYEQYF
J gene: TRBJ2-5; D gene: -; clone size: -; V gene: TRBV4-1; CDR3 DNA: TGCGCCAGCAGCCAAGGGGCGGGGGCGGAAGAGACCCAGTACTTC; CDR3 protein: CASSQGAGAEETQYF
J gene: TRBJ2-1; D gene: -; clone size: -; V gene: TRBV2; CDR3 DNA: TGTGCCAGCAGTGAGGGGCTTGGGTCCTACAATGAGCAGTTCTTC; CDR3 protein: CASSEGLGSYNEQFF
J gene: TRBJ2-7; D gene: -; clone size: few; V gene: TRBV7-9; CDR3 DNA: TGTGCCAGCAGCCCCATAGGGACCTACGAGCAGTACTTC; CDR3 protein: CASSPIGTYEQYF